This is a list of T cell receptor beta chains from one sample in a study of T cells after yellow fever vaccination. TCRdb analysed the 5' RACE reads with MiXCR anew, one entry per CDR3 protein. The data show approximately 120,000 distinct CDR3 sequences, around 15% seen once. The sample consisted of CD8+ T cells sorted from PBMCs, taken 5 days after the yellow fever booster vaccination. The source of these receptors is a man between 18 and 29 years old who received the YFV17D yellow fever vaccine. Each CDR3 is given with its conserved first and last residue. The order of the fields is J gene, V gene, CDR3 protein.

>TRBJ1-2|TRBV30
CAWSVIELNYGYTF
>TRBJ2-1|TRBV12-3/TRBV12-4
CASSGPRNEQFF
>TRBJ1-2|TRBV29-1
CSVRTGRTRGYTF
>TRBJ1-2|TRBV12-3/TRBV12-4
CASSNSGTGGGYGYTF
>TRBJ2-4|TRBV20-1
CSARERYNIQYF
>TRBJ2-4|TRBV4-3
CASNHFRCQVQFYGLAKNIQYF
>TRBJ2-7|TRBV2
CASSGSKKGVREQYF
>TRBJ2-6|TRBV7-9
CASSLVGRIGANVLTF
>TRBJ2-2|TRBV5-4
CASSSHDGTGITGELFF
>TRBJ2-5|TRBV12-3/TRBV12-4
CASSSRTGPGETQYF
>TRBJ1-1|TRBV4-3
CASSQVGTEAFF
>TRBJ2-5|TRBV4-3
CASSQVAGGEETQYF
>TRBJ2-7|TRBV29-1
CSGLDTYSYEQYF
>TRBJ2-3|TRBV4-3
CASSQGSVGPESTDTQYF
>TRBJ2-3|TRBV9
CASSVATSFKASTDTQYF